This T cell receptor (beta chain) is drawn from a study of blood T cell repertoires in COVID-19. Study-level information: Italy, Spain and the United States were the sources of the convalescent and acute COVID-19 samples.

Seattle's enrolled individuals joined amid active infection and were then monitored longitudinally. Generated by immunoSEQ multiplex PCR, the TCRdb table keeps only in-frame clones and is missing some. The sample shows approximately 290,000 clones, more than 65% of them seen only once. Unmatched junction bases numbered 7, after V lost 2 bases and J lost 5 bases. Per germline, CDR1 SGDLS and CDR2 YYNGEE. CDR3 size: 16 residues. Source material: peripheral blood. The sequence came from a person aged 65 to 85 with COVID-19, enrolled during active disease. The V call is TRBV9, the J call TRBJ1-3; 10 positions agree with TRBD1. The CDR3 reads CASSVGTGESRNTIYF. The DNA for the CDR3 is TGTGCCAGCAGCGTGGGGACAGGGGAGTCGAGAAACACCATATATTTT.